This TCR beta chain was obtained from a study of shared clonotypes between healthy human individuals. Regarding the study as a whole: Some naive CD4 clonotypes, roughly 4.5%, turned up in common across a handful of donors. Among the subsets, naive ones generally showed larger estimated richness than memory ones. Represented diversity (both genetic and exposure-history) was limited by the small number of donors.

As for this clone: Its matching antigen is unknown.

In the authors' workflow: ImmunoSEQ junction-only sequences lacked quality scores, so their filtering differed. The method was immunoSEQ multiplex PCR; TCRdb's version includes in-frame clones alone and lacks a portion of them. That table is the source of V, J and clone size, and D and trimming were worked out from the DNA. The data show under 1,900,000 clones, approximately 98.5% seen once. Sequenced material: naive CD4+ T cells sorted from blood. As to subset: CD45RA+ positively selected. The TCR was taken from a man aged 25-40 years in good health.

The chain's CDR3 is CSAGRGTEAFF. CDR3 in DNA: TGCAGCGCTGGGCGCGGGACTGAAGCTTTCTTT. J is TRBJ1-1 and V is TRBV29-1; D gene unclear. Trimming stripped 7 bases from V and 5 bases from J, with 11 bases between. In germline, CDR1 is SQVTM, CDR2 ANQGSEA. This CDR3 region has 11 residues.